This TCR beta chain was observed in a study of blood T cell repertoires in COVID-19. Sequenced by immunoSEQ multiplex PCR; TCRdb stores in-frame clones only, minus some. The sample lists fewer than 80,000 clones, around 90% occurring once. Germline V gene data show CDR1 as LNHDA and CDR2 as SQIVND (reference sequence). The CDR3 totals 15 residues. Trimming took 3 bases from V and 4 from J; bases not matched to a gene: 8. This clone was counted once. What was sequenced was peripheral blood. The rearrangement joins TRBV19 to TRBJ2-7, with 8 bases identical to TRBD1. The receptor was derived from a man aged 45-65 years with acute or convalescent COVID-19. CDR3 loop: CASSIEDREGYEQYF. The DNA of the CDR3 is TGTGCCAGTAGTATCGAGGACAGGGAAGGTTACGAGCAGTACTTC.